This entry features one T cell receptor (beta chain) sequence. Its antigen is unknown. The sample is drawn from a study of cytomegalovirus exposure and HLA in healthy donors. Study-wide results and caveats: A later analysis reportedly found fewer N-insertions in an Asian-associated ancestry cluster than the roughly 680-donor mean. Confirmation in vitro established that a few CMV-associated chains were specific for CMV antigens.

The CDR3 runs 16 residues. V lost 2 bases to trimming and J lost 6 bases; unmatched junction nucleotides: 4. Germline CDR1 is SEHNR and CDR2 is FQNEAQ (reference sequence). The PCR was carried out with 60 Vbeta primers and 13 Jbeta primers. The protocol was immunoSEQ multiplex PCR, while the TCRdb copy is restricted to in-frame clones and leaves out a portion. The data show about 200,000 clones, approximately 78% seen once. The chain combines TRBV7-9 with TRBJ2-3; 14 bases line up with TRBD2. The specimen was PBMCs. The receptor was isolated from a woman aged 25 to 39 in good health and CMV-seropositive. The CDR3 nucleotides are TGTGCCAGCAGCTTAAGGGGACTAGCGGGAGATGATACGCAGTATTTT. It translates to CASSLRGLAGDDTQYF. Full variable domain (missing parts from reference TRBV7-9 and TRBJ2-3): DTGVSQNPRHKITKRGQNVTFRCDPISEHNRLYWYRQTLGQGPEFLTYFQNEAQLEKSRLLSDRFSAERPKGSFSTLEIQRTEQGDSAMYLCASSLRGLAGDDTQYFGPGTRLTVL.